This T cell receptor (beta chain) was observed in a study of regulatory T cells in long-lasting Graves disease. Assembly of TCR beta libraries relied on iRepertoire HTBI primers together with Arm-PCR of CDR3 regions. TCRdb itself ran the multiplex PCR reads through MiXCR, one entry per CDR3 protein. Of approximately 350,000 distinct CDR3 sequences listed, 10% to 15% are singletons. Germline V gene data show CDR1 as MRHNA and CDR2 as SNTAGT. The length of the CDR3 is 14 residues. V lost 3 bases, J lost 2 bases, and 9 bases lay in between. This clonotype showed up many times. The time point here: newly diagnosed GD, antithyroid drugs for less than 3 months. Extracted PBMC RNA gave rise to the TCR library. This sample was shared with a second study, whose subject was T cells in Graves' hyperthyroidism and ophthalmopathy. That report adds: Within blood appeared most thyroid clonotypes that had expanded above 0.001.

The starting material was peripheral blood mononuclear cells (PBMCs), obtained at new diagnosis, from a patient treated with antithyroid drugs. The gene calls are TRBV6-4 and TRBJ2-3; a possible D gene is TRBD2 (6 bases). The clonotype originates from a young woman with Graves disease. The CDR3 coding sequence is TGTGCCAGCAGTGAGGGGGGTCCCACAGATACGCAGTATTTT. Translated: CASSEGGPTDTQYF.